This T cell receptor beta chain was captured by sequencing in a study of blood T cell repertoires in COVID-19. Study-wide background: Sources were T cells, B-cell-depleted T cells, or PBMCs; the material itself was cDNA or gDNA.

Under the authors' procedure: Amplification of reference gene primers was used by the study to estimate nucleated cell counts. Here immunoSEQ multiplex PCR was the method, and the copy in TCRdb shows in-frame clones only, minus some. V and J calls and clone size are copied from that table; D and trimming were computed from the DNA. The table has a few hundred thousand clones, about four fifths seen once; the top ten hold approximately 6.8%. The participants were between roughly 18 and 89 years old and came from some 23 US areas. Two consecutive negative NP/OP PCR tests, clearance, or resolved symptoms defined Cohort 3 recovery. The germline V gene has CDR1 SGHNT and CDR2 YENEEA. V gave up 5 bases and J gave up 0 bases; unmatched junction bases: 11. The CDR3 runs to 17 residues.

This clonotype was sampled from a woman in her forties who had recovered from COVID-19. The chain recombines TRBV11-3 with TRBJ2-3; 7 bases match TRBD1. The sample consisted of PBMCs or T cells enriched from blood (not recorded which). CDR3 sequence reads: CASSRRQGHLSTDTQYF. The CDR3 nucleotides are TGTGCCAGCAGCAGGAGACAGGGACATTTAAGCACAGATACGCAGTATTTT. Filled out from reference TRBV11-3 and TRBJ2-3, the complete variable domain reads EAGVVQSPRYKIIEKKQPVAFWCNPISGHNTLYWYLQNLGQGPELLIRYENEEAVDDSQLPKDRFSAERLKGVDSTLKIQPAELGDSAVYLCASSRRQGHLSTDTQYFGPGTRLTVL.